This passage covers 25 T cell receptor beta chains from one sample sequenced in a study of shared clonotypes between healthy human individuals. Using immunoSEQ multiplex PCR, the repertoire was profiled, and TCRdb retains in-frame clones only, with some absent. The data show fewer than 3 million clones, 80% to 95% seen once. Sequencing used naive CD4+ T cells from PBMCs. Sample subset: CD45RA+ positively selected. All receptors derive from a man younger than 35 in good health. Some clones in this sample may be carry-over from other donors' samples.

This sequence joins TRBV28 and TRBJ1-5; no clear D gene. This CDR3 has 14 amino acids. V was shortened by 6 bases and J by 8 bases, with 17 bases between the two germline ends. Germline-derived CDR1 and CDR2 are MDHEN and SYDVKM. This CDR3 is CASRLRRLREPQHF. As DNA, the CDR3 is TGTGCCAGCAGGTTACGCAGGCTGCGGGAGCCCCAGCATTTT.

V and J are TRBV4-3 and TRBJ2-7, with TRBD1 identical over 8 bases. The germline CDR1 and CDR2 sequences are LGHNA and YSLEER. The CDR3 is 15 amino acids. The junction had 7 bases not matched to a gene; V was cut back by 1 base and J by 5 bases. The CDR3 here is CASSQGQGMMDEQYF. CDR3 nucleotides: TGCGCCAGCAGCCAAGGACAGGGGATGATGGACGAGCAGTACTTC.

V is TRBV18 and J is TRBJ2-1; D unclear. The CDR3 sequence is 14 residues long. Germline CDR1 and CDR2: KGHSH and LQKENI. Trimming pared 2 bases from V and 7 bases from J, leaving 12 bases between. The CDR3 loop is CASSPFPGRNEQFF. The CDR3 coding sequence is TGTGCCAGCTCACCATTTCCGGGTAGGAATGAGCAGTTCTTC.

The rearrangement links TRBV9 to TRBJ2-1; D unclear. Germline V gives CDR1 SGDLS, CDR2 YYNGEE. The CDR3 runs to 15 residues. V was pared by 0 bases and J by 6 bases, with 13 bases between. The CDR3 region is CASSVDSRVGNEQFF. The CDR3, as DNA: TGTGCCAGCAGCGTAGACAGCCGTGTTGGCAATGAGCAGTTCTTC.

This rearrangement joins TRBV25-1 to TRBJ2-7; 7 bases line up with TRBD1. V gave up 8 bases and J gave up 1 base; unmatched junction bases: 5. Germline V gene data show CDR1 as MGHDK and CDR2 as SYGVNS. The CDR3 has 13 amino acids. CDR3 DNA: TGTGCCAGCGGGGCAGGGGGTTCCTACGAGCAGTACTTC. Translating it yields CASGAGGSYEQYF.

The V call is TRBV2, the J call TRBJ2-5; no clear D. The germline V gene has CDR1 SNHLY and CDR2 FYNNEI. This CDR3 has 14 residues. V was cut by 4 bases and J by 2 bases, with 11 bases left in between. The CDR3: CASSVEVGQETQYF. The CDR3 region has the DNA TGTGCCAGCAGTGTAGAAGTTGGGCAAGAGACCCAGTACTTC. Full variable domain (outside the CDR3, taken from reference TRBV2 and TRBJ2-5): EPEVTQTPSHQVTQMGQEVILRCVPISNHLYFYWYRQILGQKVEFLVSFYNNEISEKSEIFDDQFSVERPDGSNFTLKIRSTKLEDSAMYFCASSVEVGQETQYFGPGTRLLVL.

Remarks on this clone: This same CDR3 is encoded by further DNA sequences in the sample. The chain combines TRBV18 with TRBJ1-5; D gene unclear. Germline loops: CDR1 KGHSH, CDR2 LQKENI. The CDR3 totals 13 residues. V lost 3 bases to trimming and J lost 4 bases, with 7 bases between them. Here the CDR3 DNA reads TGTGCCAGCTCACCGGACCTTAATCAGCCCCAGCATTTT. Translated, it gives CASSPDLNQPQHF.

The genes are TRBV7-9 and TRBJ2-1, with no clear D. The germline V gene has CDR1 SEHNR and CDR2 FQNEAQ (reference sequence). The CDR3 totals 14 residues. Trimming stripped 5 bases from V and 5 bases from J, with 13 bases between. Written as DNA, the CDR3 is TGTGCCAGCAGCCCCCATTTAGGGAACAATGAGCAGTTCTTC. Translation: CASSPHLGNNEQFF.

The chain uses TRBV28 and TRBJ1-2; no reliable D call. The CDR3 sequence is 14 residues long. Germline V CDR1 and CDR2: MDHEN, SYDVKM. V lost 3 bases and J 4 bases, leaving 12 bases between the germline ends. CDR3 nucleotide sequence: TGTGCCAGCAGTTTGGAGGACGGACTCTATGGCTACACCTTC. The encoded protein is CASSLEDGLYGYTF.

This chain joins TRBV2 and TRBJ2-3, with a weak D call TRBD1 (5 bases). V was clipped by 2 bases and J by 8 bases, with 20 bases between them. Germline CDR1 reads SNHLY; CDR2 reads FYNNEI. The CDR3 length is 16 residues. This chain's CDR3 is CASSENGQLGRATQYF. The CDR3 DNA is TGTGCCAGCAGTGAAAACGGGCAATTGGGGCGCGCTACGCAGTATTTT.

The rearrangement joins TRBV5-5 to TRBJ2-7; D uncertain. V lost 1 base and J 0 bases, leaving 11 bases between the germline ends. The CDR3 is 15 amino acids. The germline gives CDR1 SGHKS, CDR2 YYEKEE (reference sequence). The CDR3 DNA reads as TGTGCCAGCAGCTTGCTGCCCGGACCCTCCTACGAGCAGTACTTC. Amino acids: CASSLLPGPSYEQYF.

The gene calls are TRBV6-1 and TRBJ1-1, with 8 positions matching TRBD1. This CDR3 is built from 13 residues. Germline CDR1 and CDR2: MNHNS and SASEGT. J gave up 4 bases and V 8 bases, and 6 bases lay outside the gene matches. CDR3 amino acids: CASLRTGGTEAFF. Written as DNA, the CDR3 is TGTGCCAGCCTCCGAACAGGGGGCACTGAAGCTTTCTTT.

Turning to this clone: Other DNA sequences from this sample encode an identical CDR3 as well. The V gene is TRBV5-6, the J gene TRBJ1-2, with no clear D. Trimming took off 0 bases at V and 4 bases at J, with 7 bases between the two ends. This CDR3 is built from 13 residues. Germline V gene sequence: CDR1 SGHDT, CDR2 YYEEEE. This CDR3 is CASSLGRIYGYTF. The CDR3 nucleotides are TGTGCCAGCAGCTTGGGGCGAATCTATGGCTACACCTTC.

The genes are TRBV7-6 and TRBJ1-3; D call uncertain. CDR3 length: 15 residues. Deletions cut 4 bases from V and 0 bases from J, with 10 bases between. In germline, CDR1 is SGHVS, CDR2 FNYEAQ. This CDR3 is CASSSGSLSGNTIYF. For the CDR3, the DNA is TGTGCCAGCAGCTCCGGGTCCCTCTCTGGAAACACCATATATTTT.

Remarks on this clone: Other DNA variants within this sample encode the same CDR3. The genes are TRBV6-1 and TRBJ2-7; D is unclear. Germline assignment: CDR1 MNHNS and CDR2 SASEGT. This CDR3 spans 14 amino acids. V was trimmed by 2 bases and J by 4 bases, leaving 12 bases between them. CDR3 sequence (DNA): TGTGCCAGCAGTGAACTTGCTGGGCCTTACGAGCAGTACTTC. This translates into CASSELAGPYEQYF.

This clone has only one observation. The V gene is TRBV10-3, the J gene TRBJ2-7, with 7 bases fitting TRBD2. V was pared by 8 bases and J by 3 bases, with 13 bases of the junction left unmatched. CDR3 size: 15 residues. Germline CDR1 is ENHRY and CDR2 is SYGVKD. The CDR3 loop reads CAIRPGASGVYEQYF. The CDR3 coding sequence is TGTGCCATCCGACCTGGGGCTAGCGGCGTCTACGAGCAGTACTTC.

J is TRBJ1-5 and V is TRBV5-1, with a tentative D call TRBD1 (5 bases). The V gene lost 0 bases and the J gene lost 8 bases, with 15 bases spanning the gap. This CDR3 is 15 amino acids long. Germline-derived CDR1 and CDR2 are SGHRS and YFSETQ. The CDR3 reads CASSLEVGPPEPQHF. CDR3 DNA: TGCGCCAGCAGCTTGGAGGTGGGACCGCCTGAGCCCCAGCATTTT.

The genes are TRBV5-4 and TRBJ2-7; 12 bases align to TRBD2. CDR3 size: 16 residues. Germline V gene sequence: CDR1 SGHNT, CDR2 YYREEE (reference sequence). V dropped 3 bases and J dropped 4; count of bases not matched to a gene: 8. CDR3 region: CASSSRTSGVGYEQYF. In nucleotides, the CDR3 is TGTGCCAGCAGCTCCCGGACTAGCGGGGTGGGATACGAGCAGTACTTC. Full variable domain (outside the CDR3, taken from reference TRBV5-4 and TRBJ2-7): ETGVTQSPTHLIKTRGQQVTLRCSSQSGHNTVSWYQQALGQGPQFIFQYYREEENGRGNFPPRFSGLQFPNYSSELNVNALELDDSALYLCASSSRTSGVGYEQYFGPGTRLTVT.

This chain links TRBV18 with TRBJ1-2; D might be TRBD1 (5 bases). The CDR3 is made up of 13 amino acids. V lost 1 base, J lost 6 bases, and 9 bases lay in between. Germline V gene sequence: CDR1 KGHSH, CDR2 LQKENI. CDR3 sequence: CASSPLPGNGYTF. CDR3 in DNA: TGTGCCAGCTCACCACTGCCAGGGAATGGCTACACCTTC.

J is TRBJ1-1 and V is TRBV29-1; D gene ambiguous. Trimming shortened V by 4 bases and J by 11 bases, and 14 bases separated the two germline ends. Per the germline V gene, CDR1 is SQVTM and CDR2 is ANQGSEA. The CDR3 sequence is 11 residues long. The CDR3 nucleotides read TGCAGCGTTGCCCAGGCTGGAGTGGCTTTCTTT. Its translation is CSVAQAGVAFF.

The chain recombines TRBV7-3 with TRBJ2-3; TRBD1 matches 10 bases. The CDR3 consists of 15 residues. From germline, CDR1 is SGHTA and CDR2 FQGTGA. V lost 5 bases and J lost 4; bases outside the gene matches: 6. CDR3 protein: CASSTKTGGADTQYF. DNA for the CDR3: TGTGCCAGCAGCACCAAGACAGGGGGCGCAGATACGCAGTATTTT.

The genes are TRBV28 and TRBJ2-1, with a tentative D call TRBD1 (6 bases). This CDR3 has 13 amino acids. Looked up from germline, CDR1 is MDHEN and CDR2 is SYDVKM. V was clipped by 10 bases and J by 0 bases, with 10 bases between them. The CDR3 nucleotides read TGTGCCATAGACAGGAGCTCCTACAATGAGCAGTTCTTC. The encoded protein is CAIDRSSYNEQFF.

This chain joins TRBV5-6 and TRBJ2-5, with 8 bases identical to TRBD1. CDR3 length equals 15 residues. Losses at the gene ends were 0 bases for V and 2 bases for J; bases not matched to a gene: 3. Germline V lookup: CDR1 SGHDT, CDR2 YYEEEE. In DNA, the CDR3 is TGTGCCAGCAGCTTGGCGCACAGGGGGCAAGAGACCCAGTACTTC. Translating gives CASSLAHRGQETQYF.

The chain joins TRBV2 to TRBJ2-5; D gene ambiguous. Germline CDR1 is SNHLY and CDR2 is FYNNEI. Trimming took off 1 base at V and 0 bases at J, with 3 bases between the two ends. The CDR3 is made up of 13 amino acids. The CDR3 region has the DNA TGTGCCAGCAGTGAAGAATACCAAGAGACCCAGTACTTC. Translating it yields CASSEEYQETQYF. The full variable domain, rest sourced from reference TRBV2 and TRBJ2-5, is EPEVTQTPSHQVTQMGQEVILRCVPISNHLYFYWYRQILGQKVEFLVSFYNNEISEKSEIFDDQFSVERPDGSNFTLKIRSTKLEDSAMYFCASSEEYQETQYFGPGTRLLVL.

V gene TRBV27 combines with J gene TRBJ2-7; D is possibly TRBD1 (6 bases). There are 14 residues in the CDR3. Germline V gene sequence: CDR1 MNHEY, CDR2 SMNVEV (reference sequence). V was clipped by 6 bases and J by 0 bases, with 12 bases between them. CDR3 nucleotide sequence: TGTGCCAGCAGATTACAGGGTAGCTCCTACGAGCAGTACTTC. This codes for CASRLQGSSYEQYF.